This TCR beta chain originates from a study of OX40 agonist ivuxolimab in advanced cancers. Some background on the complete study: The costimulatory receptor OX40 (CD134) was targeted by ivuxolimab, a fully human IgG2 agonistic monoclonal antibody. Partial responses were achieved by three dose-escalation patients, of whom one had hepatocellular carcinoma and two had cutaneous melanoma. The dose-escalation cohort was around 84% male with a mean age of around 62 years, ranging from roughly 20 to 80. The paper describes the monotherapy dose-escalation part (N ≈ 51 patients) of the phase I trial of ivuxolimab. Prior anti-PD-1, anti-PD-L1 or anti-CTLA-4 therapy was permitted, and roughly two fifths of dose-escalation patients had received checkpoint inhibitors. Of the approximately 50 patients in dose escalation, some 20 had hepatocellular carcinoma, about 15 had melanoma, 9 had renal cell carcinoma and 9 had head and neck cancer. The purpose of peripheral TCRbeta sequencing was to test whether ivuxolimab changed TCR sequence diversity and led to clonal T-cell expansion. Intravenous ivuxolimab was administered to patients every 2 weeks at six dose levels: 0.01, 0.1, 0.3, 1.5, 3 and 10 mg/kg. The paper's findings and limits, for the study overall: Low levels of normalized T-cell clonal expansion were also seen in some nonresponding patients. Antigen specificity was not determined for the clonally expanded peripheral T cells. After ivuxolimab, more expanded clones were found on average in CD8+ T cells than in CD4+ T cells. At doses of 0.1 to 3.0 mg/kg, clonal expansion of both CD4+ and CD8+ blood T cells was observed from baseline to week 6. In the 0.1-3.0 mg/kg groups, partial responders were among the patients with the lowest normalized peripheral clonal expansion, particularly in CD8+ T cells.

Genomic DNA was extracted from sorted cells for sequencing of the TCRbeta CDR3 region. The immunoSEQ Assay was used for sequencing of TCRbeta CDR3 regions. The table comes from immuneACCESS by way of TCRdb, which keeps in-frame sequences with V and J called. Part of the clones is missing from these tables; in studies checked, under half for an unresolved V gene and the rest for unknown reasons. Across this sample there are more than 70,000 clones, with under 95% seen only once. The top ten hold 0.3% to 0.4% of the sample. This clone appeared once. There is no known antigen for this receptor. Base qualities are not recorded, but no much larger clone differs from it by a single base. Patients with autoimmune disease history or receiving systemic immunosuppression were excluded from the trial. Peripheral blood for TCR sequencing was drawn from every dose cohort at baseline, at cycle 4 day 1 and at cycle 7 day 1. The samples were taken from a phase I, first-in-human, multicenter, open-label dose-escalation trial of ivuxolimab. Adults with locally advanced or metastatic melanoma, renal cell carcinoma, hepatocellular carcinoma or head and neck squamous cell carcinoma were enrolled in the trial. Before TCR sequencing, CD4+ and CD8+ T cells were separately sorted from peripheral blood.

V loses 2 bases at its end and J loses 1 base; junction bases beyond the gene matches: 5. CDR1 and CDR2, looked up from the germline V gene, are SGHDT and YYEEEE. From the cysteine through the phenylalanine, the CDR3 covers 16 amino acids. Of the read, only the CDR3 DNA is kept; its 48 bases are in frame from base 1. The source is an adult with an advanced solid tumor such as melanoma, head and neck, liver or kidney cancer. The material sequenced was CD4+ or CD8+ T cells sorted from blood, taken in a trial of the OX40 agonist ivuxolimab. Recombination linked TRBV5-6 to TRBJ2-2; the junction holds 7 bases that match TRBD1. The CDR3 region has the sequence CASSFGQALNTGELFF. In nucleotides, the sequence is TGTGCCAGCAGCTTTGGACAGGCTTTGAACACCGGGGAGCTGTTTTTT.